This T cell receptor beta chain was recorded in a study of T cell clonality in common variable immunodeficiency. The study's findings and limits: Fewer TCRbeta clones were shared among CVID subjects than controls. What drives increased CVID clonality needs T cell subpopulation sequencing. Compared with healthy controls, CVID subjects showed increased TCRbeta clonality, mostly in about a third.

The CDR3 is 15 amino acids. CDR1 and CDR2 (germline): MGHRA, YSYEKL. V lost 2 bases to trimming and J lost 2 bases, with 10 bases between them. Clones were read by immunoSEQ multiplex PCR, and TCRdb kept only the in-frame ones, dropping some. The sample contains about 41,000 clones, none of them singletons. This clone was counted at least ten times. The antigen is undetermined. The missing CDR3 end, 3 residues past where the read stops, is filled in from the germline J gene. Patients and controls were mostly of Caucasian heritage. Sequencing was carried out using peripheral blood mononuclear cells. V usage is TRBV4-1 and J usage is TRBJ1-3; possible D gene TRBD1, 6 bases. The clonotype was recovered from a person aged 18 to 75 in good health. CDR3 loop: CASSQLDSTGNTIYF. CDR3 bases read: TGCGCCAGCAGCCAACTGGACAGTACTGGAAACACC.